The clone carrying this TCR beta chain has a single count. Germline loops: CDR1 MNHNS, CDR2 SASEGT. The junction had 13 bases not matched to a gene; V was cut back by 2 bases and J by 11 bases. The length of the CDR3 is 15 residues. The sample is drawn from a study of blood T cells in healthy people across ages. Sample-barcoded 5' priming and a J-beta primer mix drove a second PCR of about 6 to 11 cycles. Via MiXCR, TCRdb re-called the 5' RACE reads, giving one row per CDR3 protein. The sample holds about 1 million distinct CDR3 sequences, more than 40% seen once. This sequence joins TRBV6-1 and TRBJ2-5, with 8 nucleotides matching TRBD2. This clonotype originated in an older woman in good health. The sequenced sample consisted of blood. CDR3 bases: TGTGCCAGCAGTGAACCTGCGGGAGGACCCTTGGAGCAGTACTTC. As protein: CASSEPAGGPLEQYF.